Below, one T cell receptor beta chain is given with its context. The target antigen is unknown. The data belong to a study of response to subunit inactivated influenza vaccine. This CDR3 is 14 amino acids long. Trimming removed 7 bases from V and 6 bases from J; junction bases left unmatched: 7. Germline lookup yields CDR1 SNHLY and CDR2 FYNNEI. Study outcomes and limitations: Authors suggested each seasonal influenza vaccination recruits few new T cells.

TCRdb ran MiXCR on the RT-PCR reads and lists one entry per CDR3 protein. Here the sample spans about 570,000 distinct CDR3 sequences, 11% being singletons. A further study also used this sample, focusing on T cells expressing NK-cell markers. In that study: The authors made TCR beta cDNA libraries by 5'RACE template switching. This switching added a universal primer site and UMIs. Eight donors were sequenced, of whom seven were HCMV-seropositive, while the remaining one was HCMV-seronegative. Each of 5 to 7 donors carried dominant NKG2C+ clonotypes accounting for roughly 1.0-7.0% of CD8+ T cells. Leadership of the CD3+CD56-NKG2C+ fraction also belonged to these clonotypes in a handful of donors.

This chain connects TRBV2 to TRBJ2-2, with TRBD1 matching over 8 bases. This TCR came from a man aged 50 to 59 who received an inactivated influenza vaccine. This material consisted of PBMCs from blood, taken on the day of vaccination. The CDR3 DNA is TGTGCCAGCACGGGACAGGTTGGCGCCGGGGAGCTGTTTTTT. It is translated as CASTGQVGAGELFF.